This TCR beta chain was sequenced during a study of identical twins. Study-wide results and limits: In beta out-of-frame sequences, the excess sharing between twins was weaker.

This clonotype was counted between two and nine times. Antigen specificity is unknown. Germline CDR1 reads MGHDK; CDR2 reads SYGVNS. Trimming cost V 3 bases and J 12 bases, with 14 bases left between them. The CDR3 sequence is 12 residues long. TCRdb redid the calling of the 5' RACE reads with MiXCR, one entry per CDR3 protein. The table records fewer than 550,000 distinct CDR3 sequences, roughly 15% of them present only once. These same records also appear under a second study, on yellow fever vaccine responses in identical twins. In that study: Twins showed a vaccine T cell response that reportedly seemed partly convergent, partly personalized.

Specimen: CD4+ T cells sorted from blood. The rearrangement links TRBV25-1 to TRBJ1-1; the D is unclear. The receptor's source is a young woman in good health. CDR3 residues: CASSEESVKTFF. The CDR3 bases are TGTGCCAGCAGTGAGGAATCGGTCAAAACTTTCTTT.